The present TCR beta chain was sequenced within a study of blood T cell repertoires in COVID-19. At the level of the study: The United States, Italy and Spain provided the acute and convalescent COVID-19 samples. T cells, B-cell-depleted T cells, or PBMCs provided the cDNA or gDNA that served as material.

The ends lost 8 bases at V and 4 bases at J; junction bases unmatched: 15. Germline V gene data show CDR1 as MNHEY and CDR2 as SMNVEV (reference sequence). There are 16 residues in the CDR3. As handled by the study authors: Quantification of nucleated cells was approximated via reference gene primer amplification. Clones were sequenced by immunoSEQ multiplex PCR, and TCRdb holds only the in-frame ones, with some missing. V and J calls and clone size are those listed in that table; D and trimming were worked out from the DNA. The table records a few hundred thousand clones, approximately 88% of them present only once.

The sample comprised peripheral blood. This chain uses TRBV27 with TRBJ1-1; 8 bases fit TRBD1. This receptor was taken from a man aged 40-55 years with acute or convalescent COVID-19. CDR3 region: CASALAGGGGGTEAFF. Written as DNA, the CDR3 is TGTGCCAGCGCGTTGGCAGGGGGCGGGGGCGGCACTGAAGCTTTCTTT.